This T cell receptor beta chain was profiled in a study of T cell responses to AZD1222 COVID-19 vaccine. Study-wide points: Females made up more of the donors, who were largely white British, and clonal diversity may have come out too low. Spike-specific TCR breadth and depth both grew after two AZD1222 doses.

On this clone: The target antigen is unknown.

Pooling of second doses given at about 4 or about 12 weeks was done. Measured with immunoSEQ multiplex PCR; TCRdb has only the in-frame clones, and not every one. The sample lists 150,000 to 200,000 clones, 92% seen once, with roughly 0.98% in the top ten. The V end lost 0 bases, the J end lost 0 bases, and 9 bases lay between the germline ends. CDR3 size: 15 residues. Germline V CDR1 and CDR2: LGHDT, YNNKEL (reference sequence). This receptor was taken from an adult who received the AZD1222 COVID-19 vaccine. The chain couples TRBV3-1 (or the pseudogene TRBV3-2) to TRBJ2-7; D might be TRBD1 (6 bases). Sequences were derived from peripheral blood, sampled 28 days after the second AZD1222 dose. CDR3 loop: CASSQEGAPSYEQYF. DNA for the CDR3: TGTGCCAGCAGCCAAGAGGGGGCGCCCTCCTACGAGCAGTACTTC.